These T cell receptor beta chains were read from a single sample in a study of blood T cell repertoires in COVID-19. Profiled with immunoSEQ multiplex PCR; TCRdb holds only in-frame clones, not every one. The table lists 260,000 or so clones, around 80% of them singletons. Sequencing was carried out using peripheral blood. All receptors derive from an elderly man with acute or convalescent COVID-19. Both conserved end residues are part of each CDR3. A clone size is listed for some rows: how often the clone was seen (once, few, many), or a class if it is expanded.

clone_size	v_call	j_call	cdr3_aa
-	TRBV12-3/TRBV12-4	TRBJ1-5	CARGYTSNQPQHF
-	TRBV11-2	TRBJ2-7	CASSYRQGLSYEQYF
-	TRBV7-3	TRBJ2-2	CASSLNSIGELFF
-	TRBV11-2	TRBJ1-2	CASSARQGLGYTF
-	TRBV5-1	TRBJ1-2	CASSWNPGAGDGYTF
few	TRBV13	TRBJ2-1	CASSPAQGLNNEQFF
-	TRBV5-6	TRBJ1-3	CASSKHGGGNTIYF
few	TRBV6-5	TRBJ2-5	CASSQGLAGETQYF
-	TRBV19	TRBJ2-2	CASSSSRGRNTGELFF
few	TRBV28	TRBJ1-3	CASSPERGSGNTIYF
-	TRBV2	TRBJ2-5	CASTSGLAGETQYF
-	TRBV10-3	TRBJ2-7	CATGQAAGYEQYF
once	TRBV19	TRBJ2-3	CASTLQVGDTQYF
few	TRBV29-1	TRBJ1-5	CSGATGNQPQHF
-	TRBV5-4	TRBJ2-3	CASSAGTSSTDTQYF
once	TRBV12-3/TRBV12-4	TRBJ2-1	CASSFGGEQFF
-	TRBV10-3	TRBJ1-3	CAISLGTPEAGNTIYF
-	TRBV3-1/TRBV3-2	TRBJ2-6	CASSSISVGANVLTF
few	TRBV15	TRBJ1-5	CATSNPAGNQPQHF
-	TRBV6-5	TRBJ1-5	CASSPLDRDQPQHF
-	TRBV18	TRBJ1-4	CASSPRTGRMEEKLFF
-	TRBV28	TRBJ2-7	CASTSGTSYSYEQYF
-	TRBV6-5	TRBJ1-1	CASSSTDRANTEAFF
once	TRBV27	TRBJ2-3	CASSATRLDTQYF
-	TRBV27	TRBJ1-2	CASREDNYGYTF
few	TRBV7-9	TRBJ1-2	CASSPGTAAGYTF
-	TRBV5-1	TRBJ2-7	CASSLPQGTEQYF
-	TRBV6-4	TRBJ2-2	CASSDSSLDTGELFF
-	TRBV28	TRBJ2-7	CASSRQGPEQYF
-	TRBV5-4	TRBJ1-1	CASSLGQMNTEAFF
few	TRBV15	TRBJ2-3	CATSREGRVTDTQYF
-	TRBV2	TRBJ2-5	CASDGTSTSETQYF
-	TRBV19	TRBJ1-5	CASSRLTGVGQPQHF
-	TRBV7-8	TRBJ2-3	CASSPWSGRKTDTQYF
-	TRBV5-1	TRBJ2-7	CASSFTTTGPIYEQYF
-	TRBV7-8	TRBJ1-1	CASSSTGENTEAFF
-	TRBV11-2	TRBJ2-7	CASSSRGTGLDEQYF
-	TRBV30	TRBJ1-2	CAWSVLDLSGYTF
-	TRBV5-1	TRBJ2-5	CASSYQDQETQYF
-	TRBV27	TRBJ1-2	CASSSGANYGYTF
-	TRBV2	TRBJ2-3	CASSPLEDTQYF
-	TRBV6-2/TRBV6-3	TRBJ1-4	CASSHPGATVNEKLFF
-	TRBV19	TRBJ2-5	CASSIGGGDRPWKAQYF
-	TRBV5-1	TRBJ1-5	CASSLGAQGGNQPQHF
-	TRBV11-2	TRBJ2-4	CASSLERESIQYF
-	TRBV12-3/TRBV12-4	TRBJ2-3	CASSRTMAGDYF
few	TRBV11-2	TRBJ2-5	CASSRLAGHQETQYF